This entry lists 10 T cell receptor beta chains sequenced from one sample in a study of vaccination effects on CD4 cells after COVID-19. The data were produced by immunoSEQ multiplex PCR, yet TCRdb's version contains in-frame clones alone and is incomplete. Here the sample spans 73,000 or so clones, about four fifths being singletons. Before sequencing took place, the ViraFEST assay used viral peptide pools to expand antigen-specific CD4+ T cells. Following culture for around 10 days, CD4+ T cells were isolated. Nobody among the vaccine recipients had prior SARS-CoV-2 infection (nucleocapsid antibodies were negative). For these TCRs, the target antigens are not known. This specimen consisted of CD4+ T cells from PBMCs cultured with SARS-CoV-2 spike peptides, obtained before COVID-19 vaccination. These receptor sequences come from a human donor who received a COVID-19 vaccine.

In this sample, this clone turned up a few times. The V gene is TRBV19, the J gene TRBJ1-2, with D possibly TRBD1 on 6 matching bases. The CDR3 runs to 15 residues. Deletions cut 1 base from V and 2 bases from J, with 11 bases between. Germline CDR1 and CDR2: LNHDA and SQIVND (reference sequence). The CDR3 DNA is TGTGCCAGTAGTATAGTAGCAGGGGCAAACTATGGCTACACCTTC. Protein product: CASSIVAGANYGYTF.

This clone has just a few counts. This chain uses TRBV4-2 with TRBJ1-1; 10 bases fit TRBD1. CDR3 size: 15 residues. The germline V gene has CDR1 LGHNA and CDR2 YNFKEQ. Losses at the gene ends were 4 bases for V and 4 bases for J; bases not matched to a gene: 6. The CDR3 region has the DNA TGTGCCAGCAGCCCCCGGGACAGGGGTACCACTGAAGCTTTCTTT. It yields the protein CASSPRDRGTTEAFF.

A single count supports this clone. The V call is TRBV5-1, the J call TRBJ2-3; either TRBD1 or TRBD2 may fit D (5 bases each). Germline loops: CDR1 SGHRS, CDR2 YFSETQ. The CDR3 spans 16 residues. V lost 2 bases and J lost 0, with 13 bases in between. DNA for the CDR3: TGCGCCAGCAGCTTAGGGACGGGTACTAGCACAGATACGCAGTATTTT. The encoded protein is CASSLGTGTSTDTQYF.

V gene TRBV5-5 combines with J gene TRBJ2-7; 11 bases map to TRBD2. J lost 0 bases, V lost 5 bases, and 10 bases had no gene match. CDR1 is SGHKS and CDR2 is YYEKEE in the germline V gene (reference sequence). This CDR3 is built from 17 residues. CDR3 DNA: TGTGCCAGCAGTCAAACGACTAGCGGGGTTAACTCCTACGAGCAGTACGTC. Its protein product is CASSQTTSGVNSYEQYV.

As DNA, the CDR3 is TGTGCCAGTAGATCCAGCAGGGTACACTATGGCTACACCTTC. Translated: CASRSSRVHYGYTF. The genes are TRBV19 and TRBJ1-2; D might be TRBD1 (5 bases). V was trimmed by 6 bases and J by 3 bases, leaving 14 bases between them. Germline CDR1 and CDR2: LNHDA and SQIVND (reference sequence). CDR3 length equals 14 residues. The full variable domain, completed using reference TRBV19 and TRBJ1-2, is DGGITQSPKYLFRKEGQNVTLSCEQNLNHDAMYWYRQDPGQGLRLIYYSQIVNDFQKGDIAEGYSVSREKKESFPLTVTSAQKNPTAFYLCASRSSRVHYGYTFGSGTRLTVV.

CDR3 in amino acids: CASSPGPGNSYEQYV. In DNA, the CDR3 is TGCGCCAGCAGCCCCGGACCCGGGAATTCCTACGAGCAGTACGTC. The rearrangement links TRBV4-1 to TRBJ2-7; tentative D call: TRBD2 (5 bases). This CDR3 contains 15 residues. CDR1 MGHRA and CDR2 YSYEKL come from the germline V gene. Trimming stripped 4 bases from V and 1 base from J, with 14 bases between.

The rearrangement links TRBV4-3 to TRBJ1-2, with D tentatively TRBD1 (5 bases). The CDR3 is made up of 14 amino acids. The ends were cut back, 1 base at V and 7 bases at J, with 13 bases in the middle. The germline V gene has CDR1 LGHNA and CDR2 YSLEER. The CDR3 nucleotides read TGCGCCAGCAGCCAAGCGATATCCGGGGCTGGCTACACCTTC. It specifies CASSQAISGAGYTF.

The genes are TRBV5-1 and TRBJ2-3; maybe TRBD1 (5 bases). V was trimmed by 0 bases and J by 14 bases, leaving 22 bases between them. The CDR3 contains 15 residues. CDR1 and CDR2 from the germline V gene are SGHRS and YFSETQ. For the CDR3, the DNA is TGCGCCAGCAGCTTGGCCGAATCAGGGTGGGAATTTATGTATTTT. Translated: CASSLAESGWEFMYF.

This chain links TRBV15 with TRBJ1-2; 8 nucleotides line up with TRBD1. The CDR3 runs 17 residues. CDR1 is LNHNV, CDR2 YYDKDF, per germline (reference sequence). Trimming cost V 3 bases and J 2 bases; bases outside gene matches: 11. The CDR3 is CATSSSHPGTGNYGYTF. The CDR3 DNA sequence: TGTGCCACCAGCAGTTCACATCCCGGGACAGGAAACTATGGCTACACCTTC.

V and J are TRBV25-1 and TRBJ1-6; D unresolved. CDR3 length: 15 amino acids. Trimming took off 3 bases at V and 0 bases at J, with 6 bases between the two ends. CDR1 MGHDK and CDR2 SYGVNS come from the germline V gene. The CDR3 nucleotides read TGTGCCAGCAGTGACACTAGCTCCTATAATTCACCCCTCCACTTT. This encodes CASSDTSSYNSPLHF.